These 30 T cell receptor beta chains were sequenced from one sample in a study of blood T cell repertoires in COVID-19. The assay was immunoSEQ multiplex PCR, and TCRdb's table has in-frame clones only and misses some. Of some 170,000 clones listed, approximately 85% were seen once; the top ten hold 6.2%. Sequencing was done on a sample of PBMCs or T cells enriched from blood (not recorded which). All receptors come from a man aged 35 to 55 who had recovered from COVID-19.

The CDR3 spells CASSPTSGRADEQFF. CDR3 in DNA: TGTGCCAGCAGCCCCACTAGCGGGAGGGCCGATGAGCAGTTCTTC. The gene calls are TRBV5-6 and TRBJ2-1; 13 bases line up with TRBD2. CDR1 is SGHDT and CDR2 is YYEEEE in the germline V gene. V lost 4 bases, J lost 8 bases, and 6 bases stayed unmatched. The CDR3 consists of 15 residues.

This clone was counted once. This chain's CDR3 is CASSPLSGGYTF. CDR3 bases: TGTGCCAGTAGTCCCTTAAGCGGTGGCTACACCTTC. This chain uses TRBV19 with TRBJ1-2; no definite D call. This CDR3 is built from 12 residues. The germline CDR1 and CDR2 sequences are LNHDA and SQIVND (reference sequence). V was cut by 5 bases and J by 7 bases, with 11 bases left in between.

This clone has a single count. The chain employs TRBV11-2 and TRBJ2-4; 14 nucleotides align to TRBD2. Germline loops: CDR1 SGHAT, CDR2 FQNNGV. This CDR3 is 15 amino acids long. With 3 bases clipped from V and 9 bases from J, the junction kept 4 bases outside the gene matches. The DNA for the CDR3 is TGTGCCAGCAGCTTTTCCGGGACTAGCGGGGGCATTCAGTACTTC. It yields the protein CASSFSGTSGGIQYF.

This chain uses TRBV5-1 with TRBJ2-1; TRBD2 matches 9 bases. J gave up 7 bases and V 4 bases, and 6 bases lay outside the gene matches. This CDR3 is built from 14 residues. Germline CDR1 SGHRS, CDR2 YFSETQ. CDR3 DNA sequence: TGCGCCAGCAGCCTTAGCGGGGGTTTTAATGAGCAGTTCTTC. This encodes CASSLSGGFNEQFF.

The J gene is TRBJ1-2, the V gene TRBV28; D gene uncertain. From germline, CDR1 is MDHEN and CDR2 SYDVKM. V was shortened by 7 bases and J by 3 bases, with 12 bases between the two germline ends. This CDR3 is built from 13 residues. CDR3 in amino acids: CASKEIAYYGYTF. CDR3 nucleotides: TGTGCCAGCAAAGAGATAGCATACTATGGCTACACCTTC.

The chain employs TRBV5-1 and TRBJ1-1; a weak D match, TRBD1 (6 bases). This CDR3 comprises 14 residues. Germline V CDR1 and CDR2: SGHRS, YFSETQ. Trimming stripped 3 bases from V and 3 bases from J, with 12 bases between. As DNA, the CDR3 is TGCGCCAGCAGCTCAAACAGGGCGTACACTGAAGCTTTCTTT. This sequence encodes CASSSNRAYTEAFF.

The V call is TRBV18, the J call TRBJ1-1, with 7 bases identical to TRBD1. In germline, CDR1 is KGHSH, CDR2 LQKENI. This CDR3 has 16 residues. V shed 3 bases and J 1 base; nucleotides not matched to a gene: 8. The CDR3 DNA sequence: TGTGCCAGCTCACCCCCTAGGACAGGAGGGAACACTGAAGCTTTCTTT. Translated, it gives CASSPPRTGGNTEAFF.

The sample holds a few counts of this clone. This chain connects TRBV19 to TRBJ1-5; possibly TRBD1 for D (5 bases). The CDR3 totals 19 residues. V gave up 3 bases and J gave up 1 base, with 22 bases separating them. The germline CDR1 and CDR2 sequences are LNHDA and SQIVND (reference sequence). This CDR3 is CASSIAWVGGARSNQPQHF. The CDR3 region has the DNA TGTGCCAGTAGTATTGCCTGGGTTGGAGGGGCGCGGAGCAATCAGCCCCAGCATTTT.

The rearrangement links TRBV25-1 to TRBJ1-2; the D is unclear. The CDR3 is made up of 12 amino acids. Trimming stripped 1 base from V and 4 bases from J, with 4 bases between. Germline V gene lookup returns CDR1 MGHDK and CDR2 SYGVNS. The DNA of the CDR3 is TGTGCCAGCAGTGAATGGCCCTATGGCTACACCTTC. Amino acid sequence: CASSEWPYGYTF.

The gene calls are TRBV27 and TRBJ1-1; D is undetermined. V was pared by 0 bases and J by 1 base, with 3 bases between. CDR1 MNHEY and CDR2 SMNVEV come from the germline V gene (reference sequence). The length of the CDR3 is 13 residues. CDR3 nucleotides: TGTGCCAGCAGTTTATCCAAGAACACTGAAGCTTTCTTT. Amino acids: CASSLSKNTEAFF.

This clone is a singleton in its sample. The chain couples TRBV15 to TRBJ2-3; possible D gene TRBD1, 6 bases. V was clipped by 2 bases and J by 1 base, with 10 bases between them. The CDR3 runs 15 residues. Germline assignment: CDR1 LNHNV and CDR2 YYDKDF (reference sequence). The CDR3 here is CATSRTNRGTDTQYF. The CDR3 coding sequence is TGTGCCACCAGCAGAACGAACAGGGGCACAGATACGCAGTATTTT.

This chain joins TRBV2 and TRBJ1-5; D is unclear. The ends were cut back, 6 bases at V and 3 bases at J, with 9 bases in the middle. The CDR3 length is 13 residues. Germline-derived CDR1 and CDR2 are SNHLY and FYNNEI. The CDR3 reads CASRSGLNQPQHF. The CDR3 region has the DNA TGTGCCAGCAGATCAGGTCTCAATCAGCCCCAGCATTTT.

The V and J genes are TRBV19 and TRBJ1-2; 7 bases align to TRBD1. This CDR3 has 15 amino acids. After removal of 10 bases from V and 4 bases from J, the junction contained 15 bases not matched to a gene. Looked up from germline, CDR1 is LNHDA and CDR2 is SQIVND (reference sequence). The DNA of the CDR3 is TGTGCCACCCTCGGCTCGGGACAGCGCCTCTATGGCTACACCTTC. As protein: CATLGSGQRLYGYTF.

V usage is TRBV7-9 and J usage is TRBJ2-7; maybe TRBD2 (6 bases). The CDR3 loop spans 13 amino acids. The germline V and J ends were trimmed by 5 bases and 3 bases, with 11 bases remaining between them. Germline CDR1 is SEHNR and CDR2 is FQNEAQ (reference sequence). The DNA for the CDR3 is TGTGCCAGCAGCCCCCTCGGGGGCTACGAGCAGTACTTC. This codes for CASSPLGGYEQYF. The full variable domain, with the rest looked up from reference TRBV7-9 and TRBJ2-7, is DTGVSQNPRHKITKRGQNVTFRCDPISEHNRLYWYRQTLGQGPEFLTYFQNEAQLEKSRLLSDRFSAERPKGSFSTLEIQRTEQGDSAMYLCASSPLGGYEQYFGPGTRLTVT.

The chain links TRBV5-4 to TRBJ2-7; 10 bases fit TRBD2. The J segment lost 7 bases and the V segment lost 4 bases, leaving 14 bases of the junction unmatched. Germline V gene data show CDR1 as SGHNT and CDR2 as YYREEE (reference sequence). This CDR3 region has 16 residues. DNA for the CDR3: TGTGCCAGCAGCGATACAGCGGGAGGGCTTGTGGAAGAGCAGTACTTC. Translated, it gives CASSDTAGGLVEEQYF.

The chain joins TRBV29-1 to TRBJ1-2, with TRBD1 identical over 7 bases. Germline CDR1 is SQVTM and CDR2 is ANQGSEA. This CDR3 is 13 amino acids long. With V trimmed by 3 bases and J by 0 bases, 1 base remained unmatched. The CDR3 is CSVDTGANYGYTF. Here the CDR3 DNA reads TGCAGCGTTGATACAGGGGCTAACTATGGCTACACCTTC.

The chain joins TRBV9 to TRBJ1-4; no clear D gene. V lost 0 bases and J 3 bases, leaving 6 bases between the germline ends. CDR1 is SGDLS, CDR2 YYNGEE, per germline. The CDR3 spans 14 residues. The DNA of the CDR3 is TGTGCCAGCAGCGTAGCCGGGGCTAATGAAAAACTGTTTTTT. This translates into CASSVAGANEKLFF.

This chain uses TRBV27 with TRBJ1-2; D is unresolved. The CDR3 totals 12 residues. Trimming shortened V by 5 bases and J by 8 bases, and 12 bases separated the two germline ends. Germline-derived CDR1 and CDR2 are MNHEY and SMNVEV (reference sequence). The CDR3 DNA reads TGTGCCAGCAGTCCGGCAACGGGGGGCTACACCTTC. Translating gives CASSPATGGYTF.

This rearrangement joins TRBV27 to TRBJ1-3, with 7 nucleotides matching TRBD1. Germline-derived CDR1 and CDR2 are MNHEY and SMNVEV (reference sequence). The CDR3 sequence is 15 residues long. V trimming: 2 bases; J trimming: 2 bases; junction bases outside the gene matches: 3. The CDR3: CASSLNRGAGNTIYF. CDR3 coding DNA: TGTGCCAGCAGTTTAAACAGGGGAGCTGGAAACACCATATATTTT.

CDR3 coding DNA: TGTGCCAGTAGTATGAAGAGGGAGTGGTCCTACGAGCAGTACTTC. Amino acid sequence: CASSMKREWSYEQYF. V usage is TRBV19 and J usage is TRBJ2-7; possible D gene TRBD2, 5 bases. The V gene's germline CDR1 is LNHDA and CDR2 SQIVND (reference sequence). This CDR3 has 15 amino acids. V was pared by 3 bases and J by 1 base, with 13 bases between.

The V and J genes are TRBV21-1 and TRBJ2-1; the D segment call TRBD2 is taken from the table without a DNA check. TRBV21-1 is recorded as a pseudogene. The length of the CDR3 is 12 residues. DNA of the CDR3: TGTGCCAGCAGCGATAGCGGCAATGAGCAGTTCTTC. Protein: CASSDSGNEQFF.

In regard to this clone: The junction differs from germline at one of its ends, possibly a read error. The DNA of the CDR3 is TGTGCCAGTAGTATACTTACTAGCGGGGGCACAAATACGCAGTATTTT. It encodes CASSILTSGGTNTQYF. This rearrangement joins TRBV19 to TRBJ2-3, with 11 bases identical to TRBD2. The CDR3 is 16 amino acids. The V gene's germline CDR1 is LNHDA and CDR2 SQIVND (reference sequence).

The chain recombines TRBV18 with TRBJ1-2; possibly TRBD1 for D (5 bases). The ends were cut back, 6 bases at V and 6 bases at J, with 17 bases in the middle. The CDR3 consists of 14 residues. The germline V gene has CDR1 KGHSH and CDR2 LQKENI. CDR3 amino acids: CASSRGTDWHGYTF. The CDR3 coding sequence is TGTGCCAGCTCCCGCGGGACCGATTGGCATGGCTACACCTTC.

V and J are TRBV27 and TRBJ1-2; weak D call: TRBD1 (6 bases). V shed 2 bases and J shed 4 bases, with 11 bases lying between them. The V gene's germline CDR1 is MNHEY and CDR2 SMNVEV (reference sequence). The CDR3 is made up of 14 amino acids. The CDR3 region has the DNA TGTGCCAGCAGTTTAGTCGGGGACACCTATGGCTACACCTTC. This gives the protein CASSLVGDTYGYTF.

The gene calls are TRBV18 and TRBJ2-1; perhaps TRBD2 as D (6 bases). Trimming cost V 3 bases and J 8 bases, with 20 bases left between them. The CDR3 extends over 16 amino acids. The germline CDR1 and CDR2 sequences are KGHSH and LQKENI. As DNA, the CDR3 is TGTGCCAGCTCACCCCGGGAGTTAGGTTTGTCCGATGAGCAGTTCTTC. Its translation: CASSPRELGLSDEQFF.

The J gene is TRBJ1-1, the V gene TRBV10-3, with a possible D match to TRBD1 (6 bases). CDR3 size: 13 residues. V dropped 10 bases and J dropped 3 bases, with 15 bases sitting between them. Germline values: CDR1 ENHRY, CDR2 SYGVKD. CDR3 sequence reads: CATLQGEDTEAFF. The CDR3 DNA follows: TGTGCCACTCTACAGGGTGAGGACACTGAAGCTTTCTTT.

Regarding this clone: This sample includes further DNA sequences coding for the same CDR3. This chain connects TRBV9 to TRBJ2-2; tentative D call: TRBD2 (5 bases). The CDR3 covers 13 residues. V was clipped by 1 base and J by 4 bases, with 5 bases between them. Germline V gene lookup returns CDR1 SGDLS and CDR2 YYNGEE. CDR3 protein: CASSVRGTGELFF. The CDR3 bases are TGTGCCAGCAGCGTACGGGGCACCGGGGAGCTGTTTTTT.

The J gene is TRBJ1-5, the V gene TRBV10-3, with D maybe TRBD1 (6 bases). The CDR3 covers 19 residues. Germline assignment: CDR1 ENHRY and CDR2 SYGVKD. Trimming shortened V by 0 bases and J by 1 base, and 19 bases separated the two germline ends. CDR3 sequence: CAISESRMGAYGSNQPQHF. The CDR3 bases are TGTGCCATCAGTGAGTCTAGGATGGGGGCATATGGGAGCAATCAGCCCCAGCATTTT.

The J gene is TRBJ2-2, the V gene TRBV11-2, with 12 bases aligning to TRBD1. The CDR3 totals 17 residues. Looked up from germline, CDR1 is SGHAT and CDR2 is FQNNGV. V was clipped by 4 bases and J by 8 bases; unmatched bases: 11. Here the CDR3 DNA reads TGTGCCAGCAGCTCAAGTCGGGACAGGGGGCCCGGAGGGGAGCTGTTTTTT. Translation: CASSSSRDRGPGGELFF.

The rearrangement joins TRBV12-3 or TRBV12-4 to TRBJ1-1; tentative D call: TRBD1 (6 bases). This CDR3 has 12 amino acids. Trimming cost V 4 bases and J 9 bases, with 12 bases left between them. The CDR3 bases are TGTGCCAGCAGTTCCTACAGGGCGCAAGCTTTCTTT. Translation: CASSSYRAQAFF.